The T cell receptor (beta chain) described here comes from a study of T cells in localized non-small cell lung cancer. Details on this clone: Its antigen remains unknown.

Whole-study findings and limits: Among the tissues sampled, uninvolved adjacent lung had the highest T cell clonality, above tumor. Greater blood T cell density accompanied longer overall survival. A median of about 54 of the top 100 tumor clones appeared in adjacent lung, which was paired and uninvolved. Sequencing covered just one tumor region, so heterogeneity cannot be ruled out.

The protocol was immunoSEQ multiplex PCR, while the TCRdb copy is restricted to in-frame clones and leaves out a portion. The table includes 28,000 or so clones, roughly 89% detected once. The sequence came from a male donor at least 60 years old with stage I lung adenocarcinoma. The sample was peripheral blood, taken before any cancer treatment.

In DNA form, the CDR3 reads TGTGCCAGCAGTTGGGCGATAGGACAGGGGATTGGCTACACCTTC. This sequence encodes CASSWAIGQGIGYTF. The chain carries TRBV28 and TRBJ1-2, with 9 bases aligning to TRBD1. Trimming cost V 4 bases and J 7 bases; bases outside gene matches: 10. CDR3 length equals 15 residues. The germline gives CDR1 MDHEN, CDR2 SYDVKM.